These T cell receptor beta chains were read from a single sample in a study of T cell responses to AZD1222 COVID-19 vaccine. Clones were read by immunoSEQ multiplex PCR, and TCRdb kept only the in-frame ones, dropping some. The sample contains roughly 250,000 clones, 85% to 95% of which appear only once. Specimen: peripheral blood, collected on day 0 of AZD1222 vaccination. The receptors shown here come from an adult in good health. Each CDR3 is given with its conserved first and last residue. A D gene is named only where the DNA matches it firmly. Size values are once, few and many counts, or a class for expanded clones, and some rows have none.

D gene,J gene,V gene,clone size,CDR3 DNA,CDR3 protein
TRBD1,TRBJ1-5,TRBV12-5,-,TGTGCTAGTGGTTTGGTACAGACCGGACAGGGAAATCAGCCCCAGCATTTT,CASGLVQTGQGNQPQHF
TRBD2,TRBJ2-7,TRBV7-2,-,TGTGCCAGCAGCCAGGGACTAGCGGGAACCTACGAGCAGTACTTC,CASSQGLAGTYEQYF
-,TRBJ1-3,TRBV7-9,-,TGTGCCAGCGGGCCACAAGCTTCTGGAAACACCATATATTTT,CASGPQASGNTIYF
-,TRBJ2-3,TRBV6-5,-,TGTGCCAGCCTGGCGTCCACAGATACGCAGTATTTT,CASLASTDTQYF
-,TRBJ1-2,TRBV7-2,-,TGTGCCAGCCCACGGGGGGCTGGAGTCTACACCTTC,CASPRGAGVYTF
-,TRBJ1-2,TRBV7-5,-,TGTGCCAGAAGCCCCAAGGACAGTAGAGCTAACTATGGCTACACCTTC,CARSPKDSRANYGYTF
-,TRBJ2-2,TRBV2,-,TGTGCCAGCAGTGAAGCGTTAATCTGGGTCCGGGTAGCATGGCGGGAGCTGTTTTTT,CASSEALIWVRVAWRELFF
TRBD1,TRBJ2-1,TRBV6-5,-,TGTGCCAGCAGTTACGGGGACAGGGTCTACAATGAGCAGTTCTTC,CASSYGDRVYNEQFF
-,TRBJ1-4,TRBV7-8,-,TGTGCCAGCAGCTTTGGGGGAGTAGCAACTAATGAAAAACTGTTTTTT,CASSFGGVATNEKLFF
-,TRBJ1-1,TRBV7-9,once,TGTGCCAGCAGCTTCGAAGGGAAGGCTGAAGCTTTCTTT,CASSFEGKAEAFF
-,TRBJ1-1,TRBV9,-,TGTGCCAGCAGCCCCGGAGGCAAGAACACTGAAGCTTTCTTT,CASSPGGKNTEAFF